These T cell receptor beta chains were read from a single sample in a study of beta chain features in type 1 diabetes. Data came from immunoSEQ multiplex PCR; TCRdb stores just in-frame clones and leaves some out. Of over 40,000 clones in the sample, 66% were seen once. The sample comprised Tregs from blood. The receptor set was obtained from a woman younger than 35 with type 1 diabetes. The CDR3 runs from the conserved cysteine through the conserved F or W. A D gene is named only where the DNA matches it firmly. The size entry is marked missing in some rows and otherwise reads once, few, many or a size class.

CDR3,DNA,J,size,V,D
CASSEGPGINTGELFF,TGTGCCAGCAGTGAAGGTCCAGGTATCAACACCGGGGAGCTGTTTTTT,TRBJ2-2,.,TRBV2,.
CASSPGGLAGNNEQFF,TGCGCCAGCAGCCCGGGCGGACTAGCGGGAAACAATGAGCAGTTCTTC,TRBJ2-1,few,TRBV5-1,TRBD2
CASRVRADYGYTF,TGTGCCAGCAGGGTCAGGGCTGACTATGGCTACACCTTC,TRBJ1-2,few,TRBV28,.
CASTLTGGYPGELFF,TGTGCCAGCACCCTAACCGGGGGATATCCCGGGGAGCTGTTTTTT,TRBJ2-2,.,TRBV7-2,.
CASSRQGLAYSTDTQYF,TGCGCCAGCAGCCGGCAGGGACTAGCGTACAGCACAGATACGCAGTATTTT,TRBJ2-3,.,TRBV10-1,TRBD2
CASRSLGGGDTQYF,TGTGCCAGCAGATCCCTTGGCGGGGGGGATACGCAGTATTTT,TRBJ2-3,.,TRBV27,TRBD2
CASSPLRGANYGYTF,TGTGCCAGCAGCCCCCTGCGCGGAGCTAACTATGGCTACACCTTC,TRBJ1-2,few,TRBV7-2,.
CASSFGASGSGEQVF,TGTGCCAGCAGCTTTGGGGCTAGCGGGAGCGGTGAGCAGGTCTTC,TRBJ2-1,.,TRBV5-4,TRBD2
CSVEIAGRGADTQYF,TGCAGCGTTGAAATAGCGGGGAGGGGGGCAGATACGCAGTATTTT,TRBJ2-3,.,TRBV29-1,TRBD2
CAISGRQGRSGELFF,TGTGCCATCAGTGGTAGACAGGGTAGGAGCGGGGAGCTGTTTTTT,TRBJ2-2,.,TRBV10-3,TRBD1
CASGPGDSRETQYF,TGTGCCAGCGGACCGGGGGATAGCCGGGAGACCCAGTACTTC,TRBJ2-5,few,TRBV5-5,.
CASSLAAGAGGTGELFF,TGCGCCAGCAGCTTGGCAGCGGGGGCAGGAGGCACCGGGGAGCTGTTTTTT,TRBJ2-2,.,TRBV5-1,TRBD2
CASPSSHFRTLQETQYF,TGTGCCAGCCCGTCCTCCCACTTCCGTACCCTCCAAGAGACCCAGTACTTC,TRBJ2-5,.,TRBV9,.
CASSLTSSNYGYTF,TGTGCCAGCAGTCTAACCTCCTCTAACTATGGCTACACCTTC,TRBJ1-2,few,TRBV28,.
CASTLDRVQETQYF,TGTGCCAGCACCCTTGACAGGGTACAAGAGACCCAGTACTTC,TRBJ2-5,.,TRBV6-5,TRBD1
CASRRGTGVLGKNIQYF,TGTGCCAGTAGAAGGGGGACAGGGGTTTTGGGCAAAAACATTCAGTACTTC,TRBJ2-4,few,TRBV19,TRBD1
CASGHRGLRGQPQHF,TGTGCCAGCGGGCACCGGGGTCTGAGAGGTCAGCCCCAGCATTTT,TRBJ1-5,few,TRBV2,.
CASSWTSGLETQYF,TGTGCCAGCAGTTGGACTAGCGGGTTAGAGACCCAGTACTTC,TRBJ2-5,.,TRBV2,TRBD2
CASSSTGETQYF,TGTGCCAGCAGCTCGACAGGAGAGACCCAGTACTTC,TRBJ2-5,.,TRBV7-2,.
CASSFSALLYNEQFF,TGTGCCAGCAGCTTTTCTGCACTACTCTACAATGAGCAGTTCTTC,TRBJ2-1,once,TRBV5-4,.
CASSLNGGQYNEQFF,TGTGCCAGCAGCTTAAACGGGGGTCAGTACAATGAGCAGTTCTTC,TRBJ2-1,.,TRBV7-2,.
CASSSTAYEQYF,TGTGCCAGCAGTTCGACAGCCTACGAGCAGTACTTC,TRBJ2-7,.,TRBV6-5,.
CASAYLGGVGYEQYF,TGTGCCAGCGCCTACCTAGGGGGTGTAGGCTACGAGCAGTACTTC,TRBJ2-7,.,TRBV6-5,.
CASSMSSFRGTSYEQYF,TGTGCCAGCAGCATGAGTTCGTTCAGGGGAACGTCCTACGAGCAGTACTTC,TRBJ2-7,.,TRBV21-1,.
CASSDQGQPYNEQFF,TGTGCCAGCAGTGATCAGGGACAGCCTTACAATGAGCAGTTCTTC,TRBJ2-1,once,TRBV25-1,TRBD1
CASSFGDRLNTEAFF,TGTGCCAGCAGCTTCGGAGACAGATTGAACACTGAAGCTTTCTTT,TRBJ1-1,few,TRBV5-4,.